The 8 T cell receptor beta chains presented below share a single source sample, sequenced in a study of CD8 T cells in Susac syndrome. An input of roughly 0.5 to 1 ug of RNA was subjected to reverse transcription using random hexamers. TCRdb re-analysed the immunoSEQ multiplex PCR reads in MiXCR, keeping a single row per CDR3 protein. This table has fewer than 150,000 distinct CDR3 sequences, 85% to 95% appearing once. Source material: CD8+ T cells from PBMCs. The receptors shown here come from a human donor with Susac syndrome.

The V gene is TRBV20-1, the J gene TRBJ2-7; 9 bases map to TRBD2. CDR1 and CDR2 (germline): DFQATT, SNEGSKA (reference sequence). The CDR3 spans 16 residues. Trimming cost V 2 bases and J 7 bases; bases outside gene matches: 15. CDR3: CSARPRTIAGALEQYF. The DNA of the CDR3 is TGCAGTGCTAGACCCCGGACTATAGCGGGAGCTTTAGAGCAGTACTTC.

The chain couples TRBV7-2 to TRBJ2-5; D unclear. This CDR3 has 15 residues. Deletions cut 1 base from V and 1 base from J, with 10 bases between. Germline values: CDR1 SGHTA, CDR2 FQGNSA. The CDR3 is CASSLVIGGQETQYF. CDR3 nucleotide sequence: TGTGCCAGCAGCTTAGTCATTGGCGGCCAAGAGACCCAGTACTTC.

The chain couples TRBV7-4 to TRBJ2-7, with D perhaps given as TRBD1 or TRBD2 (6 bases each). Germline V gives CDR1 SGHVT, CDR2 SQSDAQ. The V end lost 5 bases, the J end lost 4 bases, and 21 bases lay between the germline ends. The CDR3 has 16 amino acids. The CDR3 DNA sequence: TGTGCCAGCAGCCAAAGGGGGGCAGACCGAAATTACGAGCAGTACTTC. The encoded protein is CASSQRGADRNYEQYF.

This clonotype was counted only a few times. The DNA of the CDR3 is TGCAGTGCTAGTGGGACTAGCGGTTACTACGAGCAGTACTTC. This sequence encodes CSASGTSGYYEQYF. The chain uses TRBV20-1 and TRBJ2-7, with TRBD2 identical over 11 bases. V shed 3 bases, J shed 3 bases, and the junction held 4 bases outside the gene matches. This CDR3 comprises 14 residues. Germline assignment: CDR1 DFQATT and CDR2 SNEGSKA (reference sequence).

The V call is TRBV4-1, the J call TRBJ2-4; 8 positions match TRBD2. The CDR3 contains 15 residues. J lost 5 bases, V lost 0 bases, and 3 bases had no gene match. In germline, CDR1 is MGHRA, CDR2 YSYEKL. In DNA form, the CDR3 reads TGCGCCAGCAGCCAAGATCAACTAGCGGAAAACATTCAGTACTTC. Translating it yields CASSQDQLAENIQYF.

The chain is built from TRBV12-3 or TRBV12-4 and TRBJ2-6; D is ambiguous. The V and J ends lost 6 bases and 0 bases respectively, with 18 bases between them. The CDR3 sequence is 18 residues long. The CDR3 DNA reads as TGTGCCAGCAGCTACGTCAGGCATTCGGGCTCTGGGGCCAACGTCCTGACTTTC. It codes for CASSYVRHSGSGANVLTF.

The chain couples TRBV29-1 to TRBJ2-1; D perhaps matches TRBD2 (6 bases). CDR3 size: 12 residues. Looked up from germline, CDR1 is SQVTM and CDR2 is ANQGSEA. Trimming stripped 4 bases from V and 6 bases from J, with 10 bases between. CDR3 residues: CSVAGESNEQFF. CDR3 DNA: TGCAGCGTTGCGGGAGAGAGCAATGAGCAGTTCTTC.

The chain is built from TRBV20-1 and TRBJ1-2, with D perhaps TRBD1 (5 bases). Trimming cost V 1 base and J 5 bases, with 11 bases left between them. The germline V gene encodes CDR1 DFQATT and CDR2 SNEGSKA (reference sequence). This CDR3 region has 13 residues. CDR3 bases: TGCAGTGCTAGAGTAACGACAGTTTATGGCTACACCTTC. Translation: CSARVTTVYGYTF.